These 22 T cell receptor beta chains originate from one sample sequenced in a study of post-analysis software for immune sequencing data. Study-wide results and caveats: When patients were compared with controls, about five TRBV segments were more frequent, TRBV5-6, TRBV5-1 and TRBV20-1 among them.

cDNA libraries for TCR beta contained unique molecular identifiers. TCRdb independently ran MiXCR on the PCR reads; one entry per CDR3 protein. The data hold about 570,000 distinct CDR3 sequences, with around a third observed a single time. Their recognized antigens are unknown. The sequencing input was blood. The receptors derive from a girl younger than 18 with multiple sclerosis.

The chain is built from TRBV4-1 and TRBJ2-5, with 9 nucleotides matching TRBD2. The germline gives CDR1 MGHRA, CDR2 YSYEKL. CDR3 length equals 13 residues. Germline trimming cut 6 bases from V and 11 bases from J; bases unmatched to any gene: 10. The CDR3 coding sequence is TGCGCCAGCAGACCCGTAGCGGGGGCTGAGCAGTACTTC. Translating it yields CASRPVAGAEQYF.

The V gene is TRBV19, the J gene TRBJ2-1; D is unresolved. Germline CDR1 and CDR2: LNHDA and SQIVND (reference sequence). The CDR3 loop spans 12 amino acids. V lost 8 bases, J lost 5 bases, and 10 bases lay in between. CDR3 in DNA: TGTGCCAGTCTAGACCAAAACAATGAGCAGTTCTTC. Encoded protein: CASLDQNNEQFF.

J is TRBJ2-3 and V is TRBV20-1; 8 nucleotides agree with TRBD2. The CDR3 is 15 residues long. The germline CDR1 and CDR2 sequences are DFQATT and SNEGSKA (reference sequence). Germline trimming cut 0 bases from V and 3 bases from J; bases unmatched to any gene: 5. The CDR3 bases are TGCAGTGCTAGAGATGGCCGGGGGGGTACAGATACGCAGTATTTT. Translated: CSARDGRGGTDTQYF.

This rearrangement joins TRBV6-5 to TRBJ2-7, with D possibly TRBD2 on 5 matching bases. CDR3 length: 13 amino acids. Trimming pared 7 bases from V and 0 bases from J, leaving 10 bases between. From germline, CDR1 is MNHEY and CDR2 SVGAGI. In DNA form, the CDR3 reads TGTGCCAGCAATGACGGGAACTCCTACGAGCAGTACTTC. Protein: CASNDGNSYEQYF.

This chain links TRBV5-1 with TRBJ2-3; D could derive from TRBD1 or TRBD2 (6 bases each). V dropped 4 bases and J dropped 4 bases, with 13 bases sitting between them. There are 14 residues in the CDR3. CDR1 SGHRS and CDR2 YFSETQ come from the germline V gene. CDR3 DNA sequence: TGCGCCAGCAGCCAGGGGACTTCCGCAGATACGCAGTATTTT. It yields the protein CASSQGTSADTQYF. The complete variable domain, with remaining parts taken from reference TRBV5-1 and TRBJ2-3, reads KAGVTQTPRYLIKTRGQQVTLSCSPISGHRSVSWYQQTPGQGLQFLFEYFSETQRNKGNFPGRFSGRQFSNSRSEMNVSTLELGDSALYLCASSQGTSADTQYFGPGTRLTVL.

The chain joins TRBV7-9 to TRBJ2-5; the D gene could be TRBD1 or TRBD2 (5 bases each). This CDR3 contains 13 residues. V lost 10 bases, J lost 7 bases, and 19 bases lay in between. Germline CDR1 is SEHNR and CDR2 is FQNEAQ (reference sequence). CDR3 nucleotide sequence: TGTGCCAACAGTACTCTTTCGAGGGGGACCCAGTACTTC. It is translated as CANSTLSRGTQYF.

As regards this clonotype: At one end, the junction sequence differs from germline, possibly due to a read error. The chain employs TRBV5-1 and TRBJ2-6; no clear D gene. In germline, CDR1 is SGHRS, CDR2 YFSETQ. The CDR3 is made up of 14 amino acids. CDR3 protein: CASEDPPQTNVLAF. CDR3 DNA: TGCGCCAGCGAGGACCCTCCTCAGACCAACGTCCTGGCTTTC.

This chain links TRBV6-1 with TRBJ2-5; 9 positions match TRBD1. The V and J ends lost 6 bases and 3 bases, in that order; junction bases with no gene match: 5. Germline V gene lookup returns CDR1 MNHNS and CDR2 SASEGT. The CDR3 consists of 14 residues. The DNA for the CDR3 is TGTGCCAGCAGATGGACAGGGGCGAAAGAGACCCAGTACTTC. Translated: CASRWTGAKETQYF.

This clonotype occurred a few times. The rearrangement uses TRBV7-8 and TRBJ2-3; the match to TRBD2 covers 13 bases. V trimming: 2 bases; J trimming: 10 bases; junction bases outside the gene matches: 6. Germline CDR1 SGHVS, CDR2 FQNEAQ. This CDR3 comprises 15 residues. CDR3 in DNA: TGTGCCAGCAGCTTACTGACTAGCGGGGGGTCGTCGCAGTATTTT. It is translated as CASSLLTSGGSSQYF.

The V and J genes are TRBV29-1 and TRBJ2-1; 11 bases agree with TRBD2. Trimming cost V 0 bases and J 2 bases; bases outside gene matches: 6. The CDR3 has 17 residues. Per germline, CDR1 SQVTM and CDR2 ANQGSEA. CDR3 protein: CSVEDLRLAGTYNEQFF. The CDR3 DNA sequence: TGCAGCGTTGAAGATCTTCGACTAGCGGGGACCTACAATGAGCAGTTCTTC.

Turning to this clonotype: The junction differs from germline at one of its ends, possibly a read error. DNA of the CDR3: TGTAGTGCTTGGACAGGGTCGAACACTGAAGCTTTCTTT. This encodes CSAWTGSNTEAFF. The V call is TRBV20-1, the J call TRBJ1-1; TRBD1 agrees at 8 bases. The CDR3 sequence is 13 residues long. The V gene's germline CDR1 is DFQATT and CDR2 SNEGSKA (reference sequence).

J is TRBJ2-5 and V is TRBV24-1, with TRBD2 matching over 13 bases. The V gene end was trimmed by 3 bases and the J gene end by 3 bases; junction bases not matched to a gene: 3. CDR1 is KGHDR, CDR2 SFDVKD, per germline. This CDR3 region has 16 residues. In nucleotides, the CDR3 is TGTGCCACCAGTGATCCAGGACTAGCGGGGGAAGAGACCCAGTACTTC. It specifies CATSDPGLAGEETQYF.

J is TRBJ2-7 and V is TRBV20-1, with D uncertain. This CDR3 is built from 12 residues. Trimming left V 0 bases short and J 2 bases short, with 5 bases between. Germline values: CDR1 DFQATT, CDR2 SNEGSKA (reference sequence). DNA for the CDR3: TGCAGTGCTAGAGATGTGGCCTACGAGCAGTACTTC. The encoded protein is CSARDVAYEQYF.

This clonotype has just a few counts. The gene calls are TRBV20-1 and TRBJ2-5; 9 bases match TRBD2. Germline CDR1 reads DFQATT; CDR2 reads SNEGSKA (reference sequence). The CDR3 is made up of 15 amino acids. With 6 bases clipped from V and 0 bases from J, the junction kept 8 bases outside the gene matches. This CDR3 reads CSASRLAGDQETQYF. The CDR3 region has the DNA TGCAGTGCCAGTCGGTTAGCGGGGGACCAAGAGACCCAGTACTTC.

This clonotype was found a few times. The rearrangement links TRBV20-1 to TRBJ2-3; TRBD2 matches at 11 bases. Germline V gives CDR1 DFQATT, CDR2 SNEGSKA (reference sequence). Trimming took 2 bases from V and 2 from J; bases not matched to a gene: 3. There are 15 residues in the CDR3. The CDR3, as DNA: TGCAGTGCTAGAACACTAGCGGGGGTCACAGATACGCAGTATTTT. Translation: CSARTLAGVTDTQYF.

As to this clonotype: Possible read error: a much larger clone is one base away. This chain joins TRBV11-2 and TRBJ2-1; tentative D call: TRBD1 (6 bases). V shed 4 bases and J shed 5 bases, with 18 bases lying between them. The CDR3 runs 16 residues. In germline, CDR1 is SGHAT, CDR2 FQNNGV. The CDR3 DNA sequence: TGTGCCAGCAGCTCACAGGGAAGGGTTACTGACAATGAGCAGTTCTTC. As protein: CASSSQGRVTDNEQFF. Full variable domain (remainder filled in from reference TRBV11-2 and TRBJ2-1): EAGVAQSPRYKIIEKRQSVAFWCNPISGHATLYWYQQILGQGPKLLIQFQNNGVVDDSQLPKDRFSAERLKGVDSTLKIQPAKLEDSAVYLCASSSQGRVTDNEQFFGPGTRLTVL.

The chain is built from TRBV9 and TRBJ1-1; D unclear. The CDR3 extends over 13 amino acids. Trimming removed 3 bases at V and 4 bases at J, with 10 bases between. The germline V gene encodes CDR1 SGDLS and CDR2 YYNGEE. Here the CDR3 DNA reads TGTGCCAGCAGCGGGGATTATAGCACTGAAGCTTTCTTT. Translation: CASSGDYSTEAFF.

This clonotype showed up just once. The chain employs TRBV18 and TRBJ1-6; TRBD1 matches at 9 bases. The J segment lost 10 bases and the V segment lost 1 base, leaving 5 bases of the junction unmatched. This CDR3 region has 15 residues. In germline, CDR1 is KGHSH, CDR2 LQKENI. CDR3 nucleotide sequence: TGTGCCAGCTCACCACGGGACAGGGTAGGATCACCCCTCCACTTT. Translating it yields CASSPRDRVGSPLHF.

The genes are TRBV10-3 and TRBJ2-5; perhaps TRBD2 as D (6 bases). The end of the DNA fits TRBJ2-7 better, so the J call may be wrong. CDR3 size: 15 residues. Germline values: CDR1 ENHRY, CDR2 SYGVKD. The CDR3: CAISELAGTASEQYF. CDR3 DNA sequence: TGTGCCATCAGTGAGCTTGCCGGGACTGCCTCCGAGCAGTACTTC.

This clonotype has just a few counts. The chain is built from TRBV18 and TRBJ2-7; tentative D call: TRBD2 (5 bases). The CDR3 is made up of 13 amino acids. CDR1 KGHSH and CDR2 LQKENI come from the germline V gene. V was trimmed by 2 bases and J by 3 bases, leaving 8 bases between them. CDR3: CASSPISGYEQYF. CDR3 coding DNA: TGTGCCAGCTCACCAATCAGCGGCTACGAGCAGTACTTC.

In the case of this clonotype: Germline and junction disagree at one end, which may indicate a read error. This rearrangement joins TRBV10-3 to TRBJ2-3; weak D call: TRBD1 (6 bases). Germline loops: CDR1 ENHRY, CDR2 SYGVKD. The CDR3 sequence is 15 residues long. The CDR3, as DNA: TGTGCCATCAATGAGGACCAGGGGCAATGGGATACGCAGTATTTT. This translates into CAINEDQGQWDTQYF.

This clonotype was seen a handful of times. CDR3 nucleotide sequence: TGTGCCATCAGTGCGTTAAGCACAGATACGCAGTATTTT. Translating gives CAISALSTDTQYF. This chain connects TRBV10-3 to TRBJ2-3; D is unclear. CDR3 length: 13 residues. Germline CDR1 ENHRY, CDR2 SYGVKD. The V and J ends lost 4 bases and 0 bases respectively, with 5 bases between them.